Detailed here is one T cell receptor beta chain. Patients were ruled out by autoimmune disease history or systemic immunosuppression. This CDR3 has 15 residues. V shed 5 bases and J shed 9 bases, with 20 bases lying between them. The germline CDR1 and CDR2 sequences are SGHNT and YYREEE (reference sequence). The data stem from a study of OX40 agonist ivuxolimab in advanced cancers. Study information: Checkpoint inhibitors had been given previously to under 50% of patients.

The table came from immunoSEQ multiplex PCR; TCRdb's copy has only in-frame clones and leaves some out. This table has around 150,000 clones, just over 90% appearing once. The source is an adult with an advanced solid tumor such as melanoma, head and neck, liver or kidney cancer. Sequenced material: CD4+ or CD8+ T cells sorted from blood, taken in a trial of the OX40 agonist ivuxolimab. The chain links TRBV5-4 to TRBJ2-2; D possibly corresponds to TRBD1 (7 bases). CDR3 in amino acids: CASRRDSRGGRELFF. DNA for the CDR3: TGTGCCAGCAGACGGGACAGCCGGGGCGGGAGGGAGCTGTTTTTT. The variable domain in full, completed from reference TRBV5-4 and TRBJ2-2, reads ETGVTQSPTHLIKTRGQQVTLRCSSQSGHNTVSWYQQALGQGPQFIFQYYREEENGRGNFPPRFSGLQFPNYSSELNVNALELDDSALYLCASRRDSRGGRELFFGEGSRLTVL.